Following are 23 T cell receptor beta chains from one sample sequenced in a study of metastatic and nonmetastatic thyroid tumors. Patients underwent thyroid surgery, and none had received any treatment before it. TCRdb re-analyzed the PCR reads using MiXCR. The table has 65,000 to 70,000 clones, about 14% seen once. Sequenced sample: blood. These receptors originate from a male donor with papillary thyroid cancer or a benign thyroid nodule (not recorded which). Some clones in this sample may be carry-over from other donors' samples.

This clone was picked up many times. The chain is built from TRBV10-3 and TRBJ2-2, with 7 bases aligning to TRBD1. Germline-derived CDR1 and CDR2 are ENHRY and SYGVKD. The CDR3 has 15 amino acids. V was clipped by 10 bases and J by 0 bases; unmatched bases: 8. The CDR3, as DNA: TGTGCCACCGAGGGGGACAGTGCGAACACCGGGGAGCTGTTTTTT. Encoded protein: CATEGDSANTGELFF.

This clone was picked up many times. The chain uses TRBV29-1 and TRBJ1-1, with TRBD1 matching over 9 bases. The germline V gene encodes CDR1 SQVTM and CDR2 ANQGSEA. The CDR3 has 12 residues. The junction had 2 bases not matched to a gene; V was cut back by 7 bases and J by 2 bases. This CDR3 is CSGTGVNTEAFF. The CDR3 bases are TGCAGCGGGACAGGGGTAAACACTGAAGCTTTCTTT.

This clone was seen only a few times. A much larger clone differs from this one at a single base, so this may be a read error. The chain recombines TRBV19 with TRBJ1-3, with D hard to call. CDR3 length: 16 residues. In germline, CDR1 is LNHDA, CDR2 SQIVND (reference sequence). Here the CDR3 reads CASSSWQISSGNTVYF. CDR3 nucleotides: TGTGCCAGTAGTAGTTGGCAGATCAGCTCTGGAAACACCGTATATTTT.

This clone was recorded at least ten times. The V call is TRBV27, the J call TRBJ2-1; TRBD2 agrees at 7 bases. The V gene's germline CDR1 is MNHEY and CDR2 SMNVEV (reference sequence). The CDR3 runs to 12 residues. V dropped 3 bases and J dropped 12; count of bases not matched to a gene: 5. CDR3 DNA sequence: TGTGCCAGCAGTTTTCCTAGCGGCGGGCAGTTCTTC. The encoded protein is CASSFPSGGQFF.

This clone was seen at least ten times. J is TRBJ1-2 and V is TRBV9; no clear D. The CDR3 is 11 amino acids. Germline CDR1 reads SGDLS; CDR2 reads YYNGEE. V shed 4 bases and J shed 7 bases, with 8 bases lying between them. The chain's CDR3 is CASSTDGGYTF. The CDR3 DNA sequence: TGTGCCAGCAGCACAGACGGTGGCTACACCTTC.

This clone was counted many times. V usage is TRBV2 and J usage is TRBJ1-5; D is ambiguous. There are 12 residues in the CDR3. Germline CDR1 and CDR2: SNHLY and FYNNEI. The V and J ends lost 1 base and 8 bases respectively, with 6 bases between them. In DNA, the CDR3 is TGTGCCAGCAGTGAAGAGTTTGAGCCCCAGCATTTT. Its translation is CASSEEFEPQHF.

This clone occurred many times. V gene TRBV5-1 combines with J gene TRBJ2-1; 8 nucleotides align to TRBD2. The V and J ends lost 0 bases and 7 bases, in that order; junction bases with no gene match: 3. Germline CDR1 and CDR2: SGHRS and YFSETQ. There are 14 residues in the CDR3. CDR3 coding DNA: TGCGCCAGCAGCTTGGGGTCTAGCGGGAATGAGCAGTTCTTC. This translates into CASSLGSSGNEQFF.

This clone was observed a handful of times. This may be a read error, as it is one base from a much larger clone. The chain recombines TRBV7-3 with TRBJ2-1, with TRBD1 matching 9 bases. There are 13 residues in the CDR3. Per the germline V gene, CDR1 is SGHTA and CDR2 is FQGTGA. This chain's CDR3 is CASSLDRGLEQLF. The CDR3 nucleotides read TGTGCCAGCAGCTTAGACAGGGGGTTAGAGCAGCTCTTC.

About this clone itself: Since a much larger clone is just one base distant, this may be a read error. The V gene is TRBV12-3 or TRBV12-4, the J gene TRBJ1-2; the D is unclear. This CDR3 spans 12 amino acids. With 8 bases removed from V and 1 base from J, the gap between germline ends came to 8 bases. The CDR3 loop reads CASRQDNYGYTF. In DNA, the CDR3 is TGTGCCAGCCGCCAAGATAACTATGGCTACACCTTC.

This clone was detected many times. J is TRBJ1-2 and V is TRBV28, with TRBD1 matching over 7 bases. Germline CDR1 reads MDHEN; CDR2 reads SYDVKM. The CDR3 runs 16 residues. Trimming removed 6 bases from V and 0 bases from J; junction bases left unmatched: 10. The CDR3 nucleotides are TGTGCCAGCAGCTCTGATGGACAGGCGACTAACTATGGCTACACCTTC. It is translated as CASSSDGQATNYGYTF.

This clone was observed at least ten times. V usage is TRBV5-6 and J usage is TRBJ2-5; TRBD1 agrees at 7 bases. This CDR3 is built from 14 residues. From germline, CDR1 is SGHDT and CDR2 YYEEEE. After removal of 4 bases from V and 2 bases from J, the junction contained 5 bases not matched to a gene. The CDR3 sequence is CASSQGTAQETQYF. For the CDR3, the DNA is TGTGCCAGCAGCCAAGGGACAGCTCAAGAGACCCAGTACTTC.

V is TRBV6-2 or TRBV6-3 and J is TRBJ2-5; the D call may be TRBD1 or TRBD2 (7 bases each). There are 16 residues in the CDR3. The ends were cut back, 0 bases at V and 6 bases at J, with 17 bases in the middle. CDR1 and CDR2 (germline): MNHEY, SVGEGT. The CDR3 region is CASSYSMSGGAKTQYF. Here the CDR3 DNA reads TGTGCCAGCAGTTACTCGATGTCAGGGGGGGCTAAGACCCAGTACTTC.

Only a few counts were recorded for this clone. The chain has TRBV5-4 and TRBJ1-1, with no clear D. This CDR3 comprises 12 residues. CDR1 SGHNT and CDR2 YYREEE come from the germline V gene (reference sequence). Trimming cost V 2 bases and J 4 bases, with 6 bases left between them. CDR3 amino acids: CASSFSGTEAFF. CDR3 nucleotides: TGTGCCAGCAGCTTCAGCGGCACTGAAGCTTTCTTT.

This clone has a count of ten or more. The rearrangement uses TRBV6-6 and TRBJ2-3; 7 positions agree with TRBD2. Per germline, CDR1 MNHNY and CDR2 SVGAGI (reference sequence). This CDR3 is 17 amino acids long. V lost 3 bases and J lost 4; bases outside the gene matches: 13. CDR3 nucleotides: TGTGCCAGCAGTTATAGTTATGGCGGGAGTATCTCAGATACGCAGTATTTT. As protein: CASSYSYGGSISDTQYF.

CDR3 coding DNA: TGTGCCAGCAGTCCAGGGTCGGGCGGCACTTCAGATACGCAGTATTTT. Its protein product is CASSPGSGGTSDTQYF. This sequence joins TRBV11-2 and TRBJ2-3; TRBD1 is a possible D gene (5 bases). V was shortened by 6 bases and J by 4 bases, with 20 bases between the two germline ends. The germline gives CDR1 SGHAT, CDR2 FQNNGV. CDR3 length equals 16 residues.

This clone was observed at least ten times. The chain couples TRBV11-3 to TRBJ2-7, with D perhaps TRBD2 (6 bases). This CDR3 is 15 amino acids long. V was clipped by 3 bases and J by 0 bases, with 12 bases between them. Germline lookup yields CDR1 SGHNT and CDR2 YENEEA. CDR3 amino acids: CASSLAYGSSYEQYF. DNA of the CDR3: TGTGCCAGCAGCTTGGCGTACGGGAGCTCCTACGAGCAGTACTTC.

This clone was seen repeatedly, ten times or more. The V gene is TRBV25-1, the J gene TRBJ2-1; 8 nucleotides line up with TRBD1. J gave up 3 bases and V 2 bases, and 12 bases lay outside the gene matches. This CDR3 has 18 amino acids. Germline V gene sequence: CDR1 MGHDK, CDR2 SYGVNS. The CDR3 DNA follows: TGTGCCAGCAGTGAACGCAGGGGGCGGGTTTCAGTCTACAATGAGCAGTTCTTC. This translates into CASSERRGRVSVYNEQFF.

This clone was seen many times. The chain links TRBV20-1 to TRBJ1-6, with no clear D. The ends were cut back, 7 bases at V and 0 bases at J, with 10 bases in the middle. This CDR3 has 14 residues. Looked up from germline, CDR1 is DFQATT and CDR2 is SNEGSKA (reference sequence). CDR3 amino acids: CSVRESSYNSPLHF. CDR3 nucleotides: TGCAGTGTGAGGGAGAGCTCCTATAATTCACCCCTCCACTTT.

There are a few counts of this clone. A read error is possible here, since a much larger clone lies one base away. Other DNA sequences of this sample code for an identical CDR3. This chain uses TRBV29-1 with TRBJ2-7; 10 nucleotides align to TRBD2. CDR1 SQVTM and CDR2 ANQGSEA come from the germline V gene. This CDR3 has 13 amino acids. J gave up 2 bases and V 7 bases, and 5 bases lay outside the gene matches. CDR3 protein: CSALLAGAYEQYV. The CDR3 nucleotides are TGCAGCGCACTCCTAGCGGGAGCCTACGAGCAGTACGTC.

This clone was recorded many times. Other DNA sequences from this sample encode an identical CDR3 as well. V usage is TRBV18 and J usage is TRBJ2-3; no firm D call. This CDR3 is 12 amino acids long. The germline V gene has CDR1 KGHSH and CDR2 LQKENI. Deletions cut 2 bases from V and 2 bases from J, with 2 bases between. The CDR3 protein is CASSPTTDTQYF. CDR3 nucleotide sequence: TGTGCCAGCTCACCAACCACAGATACGCAGTATTTT.

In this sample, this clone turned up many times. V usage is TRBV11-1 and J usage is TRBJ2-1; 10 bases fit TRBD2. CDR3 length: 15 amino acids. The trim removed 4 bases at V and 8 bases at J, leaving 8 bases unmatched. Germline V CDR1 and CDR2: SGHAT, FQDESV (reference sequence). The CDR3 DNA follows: TGTGCCAGCAGCTCTAGCGGGAGTAGCGGCGATGAGCAGTTCTTC. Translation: CASSSSGSSGDEQFF.

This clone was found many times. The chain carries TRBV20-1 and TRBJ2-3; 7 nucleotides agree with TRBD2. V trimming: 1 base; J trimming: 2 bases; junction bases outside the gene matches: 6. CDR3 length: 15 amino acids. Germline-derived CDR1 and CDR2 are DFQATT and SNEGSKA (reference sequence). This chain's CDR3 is CSARAGTIITDTQYF. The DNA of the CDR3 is TGCAGTGCTAGAGCCGGGACTATCATCACAGATACGCAGTATTTT.

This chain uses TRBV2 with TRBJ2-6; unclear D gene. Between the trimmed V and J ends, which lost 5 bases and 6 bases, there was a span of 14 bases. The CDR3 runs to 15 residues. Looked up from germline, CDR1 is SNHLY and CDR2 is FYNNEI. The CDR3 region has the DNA TGTGCCAGCAGTTTGCACGGAGCTGTGGCCAACGTCCTGACTTTC. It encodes CASSLHGAVANVLTF.